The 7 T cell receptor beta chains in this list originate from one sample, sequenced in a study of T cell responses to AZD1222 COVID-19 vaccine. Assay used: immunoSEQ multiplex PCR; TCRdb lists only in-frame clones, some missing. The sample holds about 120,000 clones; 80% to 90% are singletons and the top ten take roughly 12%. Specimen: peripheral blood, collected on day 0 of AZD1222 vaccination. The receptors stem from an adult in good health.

The CDR3 protein is CASKAGTLPGEQFF. CDR3 bases: TGTGCCAGCAAGGCGGGGACCCTCCCAGGGGAGCAGTTCTTC. This chain links TRBV2 with TRBJ2-1; D is possibly TRBD2 (6 bases). Germline V gene lookup returns CDR1 SNHLY and CDR2 FYNNEI. Trimming took off 7 bases at V and 10 bases at J, with 20 bases between the two ends. The CDR3 sequence is 14 residues long.

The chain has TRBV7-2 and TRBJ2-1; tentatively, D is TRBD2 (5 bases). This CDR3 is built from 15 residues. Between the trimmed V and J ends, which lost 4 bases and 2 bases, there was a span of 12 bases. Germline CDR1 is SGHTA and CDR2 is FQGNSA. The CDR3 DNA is TGTGCCAGCAGCTCTAGCTTCGGGCCCTACAATGAGCAGTTCTTC. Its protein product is CASSSSFGPYNEQFF.

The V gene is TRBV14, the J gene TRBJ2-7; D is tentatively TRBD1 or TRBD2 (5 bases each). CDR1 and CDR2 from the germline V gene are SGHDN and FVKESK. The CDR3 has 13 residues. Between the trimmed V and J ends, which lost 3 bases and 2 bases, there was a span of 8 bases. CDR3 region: CASSQSGPYEQYF. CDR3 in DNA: TGTGCCAGCAGCCAGTCGGGACCCTACGAGCAGTACTTC.

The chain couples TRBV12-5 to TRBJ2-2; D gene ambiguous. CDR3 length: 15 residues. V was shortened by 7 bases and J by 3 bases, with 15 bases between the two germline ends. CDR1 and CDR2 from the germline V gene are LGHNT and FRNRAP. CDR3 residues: CASALDHPYTGELFF. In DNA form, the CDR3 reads TGTGCTAGTGCCCTGGACCACCCCTACACCGGGGAGCTGTTTTTT.

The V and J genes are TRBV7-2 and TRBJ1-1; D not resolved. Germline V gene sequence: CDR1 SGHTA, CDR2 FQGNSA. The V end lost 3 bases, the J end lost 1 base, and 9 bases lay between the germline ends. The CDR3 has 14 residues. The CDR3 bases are TGTGCCAGCAGCTTTGGCAAGCCGAACACTGAAGCTTTCTTT. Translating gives CASSFGKPNTEAFF.

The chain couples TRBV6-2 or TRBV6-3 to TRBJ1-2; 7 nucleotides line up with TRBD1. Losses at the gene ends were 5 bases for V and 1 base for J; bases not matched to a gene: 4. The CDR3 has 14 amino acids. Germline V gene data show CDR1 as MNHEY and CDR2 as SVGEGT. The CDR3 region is CASSMGQLNYGYTF. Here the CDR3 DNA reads TGTGCCAGCAGTATGGGACAGCTTAACTATGGCTACACCTTC.

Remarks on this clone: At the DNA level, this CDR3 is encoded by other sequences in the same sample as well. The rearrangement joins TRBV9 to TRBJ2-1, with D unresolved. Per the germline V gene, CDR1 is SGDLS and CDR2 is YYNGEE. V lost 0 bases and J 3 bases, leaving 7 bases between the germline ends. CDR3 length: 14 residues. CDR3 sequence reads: CASSVAGIYNEQFF. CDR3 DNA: TGTGCCAGCAGCGTAGCAGGTATCTACAATGAGCAGTTCTTC.